The 15 T cell receptor beta chains below all came from one sample that was sequenced in a study of T cell responses to AZD1222 COVID-19 vaccine. Data came from immunoSEQ multiplex PCR; TCRdb stores just in-frame clones and leaves some out. The repertoire holds 90,000 to 120,000 clones, with over 80% as singletons. The sample was peripheral blood, taken 28 days after the second AZD1222 dose. The receptors were gathered from an adult who received the AZD1222 COVID-19 vaccine.

V gene TRBV27 combines with J gene TRBJ2-3, with D perhaps matching TRBD2 (6 bases). CDR3 length: 13 amino acids. Germline V gene lookup returns CDR1 MNHEY and CDR2 SMNVEV (reference sequence). V was pared by 1 base and J by 4 bases, with 6 bases between. The DNA for the CDR3 is TGTGCCAGCAGTTTATTAGCGGCAGATACGCAGTATTTT. Translating it yields CASSLLAADTQYF.

The rearrangement joins TRBV6-5 to TRBJ1-5; D not resolved. Trimming left V 7 bases short and J 0 bases short, with 13 bases between. The length of the CDR3 is 15 residues. The germline V gene has CDR1 MNHEY and CDR2 SVGAGI. The CDR3 here is CASIGTENSNQPQHF. CDR3 DNA: TGTGCCAGCATCGGTACAGAAAATAGCAATCAGCCCCAGCATTTT.

The rearrangement uses TRBV6-5 and TRBJ1-6, with no clear D. Looked up from germline, CDR1 is MNHEY and CDR2 is SVGAGI. CDR3 length: 16 amino acids. V lost 0 bases and J 0 bases, leaving 6 bases between the germline ends. CDR3 coding DNA: TGTGCCAGCAGTTACTCGGCGAGCTCCTATAATTCACCCCTCCACTTT. Translating it yields CASSYSASSYNSPLHF.

J is TRBJ2-1 and V is TRBV5-4; D unclear. Trimming stripped 0 bases from V and 4 bases from J, with 11 bases between. This CDR3 is built from 15 residues. Germline loops: CDR1 SGHNT, CDR2 YYREEE (reference sequence). The CDR3 DNA reads TGTGCCAGCAGCTTGGACCCCGCGGAGTACAATGAGCAGTTCTTC. Protein sequence: CASSLDPAEYNEQFF.

The V gene is TRBV27, the J gene TRBJ2-7; D gene uncertain. V shed 3 bases and J shed 3 bases, with 9 bases lying between them. The CDR3 totals 13 residues. Germline V CDR1 and CDR2: MNHEY, SMNVEV (reference sequence). The CDR3, as DNA: TGTGCCAGCAGTTTTAGGTTTTACTACGAGCAGTACTTC. This encodes CASSFRFYYEQYF.

The rearrangement links TRBV7-2 to TRBJ1-5; a weak D match, TRBD1 (6 bases). This CDR3 has 16 amino acids. Germline V gene data show CDR1 as SGHTA and CDR2 as FQGNSA. V was cut by 3 bases and J by 0 bases, with 12 bases left in between. CDR3 sequence (DNA): TGTGCCAGCAGCTTTGCCAGGGGATATAGCAATCAGCCCCAGCATTTT. It translates to CASSFARGYSNQPQHF.

This chain joins TRBV15 and TRBJ1-5; D is undetermined. Germline V gene data show CDR1 as LNHNV and CDR2 as YYDKDF (reference sequence). The V end was cut by 4 bases, the J end by 3 bases, with 7 bases between. CDR3 size: 13 residues. CDR3 sequence reads: CATSKQDNQPQHF. The CDR3 DNA reads as TGTGCCACCAGCAAGCAGGACAATCAGCCCCAGCATTTT.

This chain joins TRBV30 and TRBJ1-2; TRBD1 is a possible D gene (5 bases). This CDR3 has 12 amino acids. V lost 6 bases and J 5 bases, leaving 13 bases between the germline ends. Germline V gene lookup returns CDR1 GTSNPN and CDR2 SVGIG (reference sequence). The CDR3 loop is CACPRVKYGYTF. The CDR3 bases are TGTGCCTGCCCCAGGGTTAAGTATGGCTACACCTTC.

The chain links TRBV10-3 to TRBJ1-4, with a weak D call TRBD1 (6 bases). The CDR3 has 16 residues. The V end was cut by 0 bases, the J end by 8 bases, with 16 bases between. Germline V gene data show CDR1 as ENHRY and CDR2 as SYGVKD. For the CDR3, the DNA is TGTGCCATCAGTGAGTCGGGGGGGCGAGACAGAGAAAAACTGTTTTTT. It specifies CAISESGGRDREKLFF.

The chain is built from TRBV16 and TRBJ2-2; possibly TRBD1 or TRBD2 for D (5 bases each). This CDR3 has 15 amino acids. The germline V gene encodes CDR1 KGHSY and CDR2 FQNENV. Between the trimmed V and J ends, which lost 6 bases and 6 bases, there was a span of 17 bases. Here the CDR3 DNA reads TGTGCCAGCAGTCGGACTGGGGGAAGGTCCGGGGAGCTGTTTTTT. Translated: CASSRTGGRSGELFF.

This chain connects TRBV7-2 to TRBJ1-2; 7 nucleotides agree with TRBD1. This CDR3 contains 13 residues. Germline lookup yields CDR1 SGHTA and CDR2 FQGNSA. The V and J ends lost 5 bases and 3 bases, in that order; junction bases with no gene match: 3. CDR3 in amino acids: CASSLGQDYGYTF. For the CDR3, the DNA is TGTGCCAGCAGCCTCGGACAGGACTATGGCTACACCTTC.

This chain joins TRBV4-1 and TRBJ1-6; 8 nucleotides align to TRBD1. The V and J ends lost 6 bases and 7 bases, in that order; junction bases with no gene match: 5. Per the germline V gene, CDR1 is MGHRA and CDR2 is YSYEKL. The CDR3 length is 14 residues. DNA of the CDR3: TGCGCCAGCAGGGACAGGGCAAGGAATTCACCCCTCCACTTT. Translation gives CASRDRARNSPLHF.

The V and J genes are TRBV4-3 and TRBJ2-5, with 8 bases lining up with TRBD2. With 0 bases clipped from V and 2 bases from J, the junction kept 5 bases outside the gene matches. Germline values: CDR1 LGHNA, CDR2 YSLEER. This CDR3 region has 16 residues. Written as DNA, the CDR3 is TGCGCCAGCAGCCAAGATAGCGGGAATGCTCAAGAGACCCAGTACTTC. This translates into CASSQDSGNAQETQYF.

The V call is TRBV6-2 or TRBV6-3, the J call TRBJ1-5; 7 bases map to TRBD1. Per germline, CDR1 MNHEY and CDR2 SVGEGT. The CDR3 loop spans 13 amino acids. V lost 5 bases to trimming and J lost 5 bases; unmatched junction nucleotides: 3. Written as DNA, the CDR3 is TGTGCCAGCAGTATCACAGGGGATCAGCCCCAGCATTTT. This codes for CASSITGDQPQHF.

The J gene is TRBJ2-7, the V gene TRBV6-6, with 7 bases matching TRBD2. Trimming at V came to 4 bases and at J to 6 bases, leaving 9 bases not matched to a gene. The CDR3 contains 14 residues. Per germline, CDR1 MNHNY and CDR2 SVGAGI (reference sequence). CDR3 sequence reads: CASSSPGLLSEQYF. The DNA of the CDR3 is TGTGCCAGCAGTTCACCGGGACTACTAAGCGAGCAGTACTTC.